This entry lists 24 T cell receptor beta chains sequenced from one sample in a study of blood T cell repertoires in COVID-19. Using immunoSEQ multiplex PCR, the repertoire was profiled, and TCRdb retains in-frame clones only, with some absent. The table shows roughly 150,000 clones, with roughly 84% occurring only once. The sample consisted of PBMCs or T cells enriched from blood (not recorded which). Receptors originate from a man aged 45-60 years in a cohort exposed to, infected with or recovered from COVID-19 (not recorded which).

This clone was detected once. The chain joins TRBV10-1 to TRBJ1-4; no definite D call. This CDR3 comprises 14 residues. The ends were cut back, 2 bases at V and 8 bases at J, with 12 bases in the middle. Germline CDR1 and CDR2: WNHNN and SYGVQD (reference sequence). The CDR3, as DNA: TGCGCCAGCAGTGAGACCCTTTGGGAGGAAAAACTGTTTTTT. This codes for CASSETLWEEKLFF.

The V gene is TRBV10-3, the J gene TRBJ1-4; 9 nucleotides line up with TRBD1. Germline loops: CDR1 ENHRY, CDR2 SYGVKD. After removal of 5 bases from V and 5 bases from J, the junction contained 3 bases not matched to a gene. This CDR3 has 14 amino acids. The CDR3 spells CAISNRGRNEKLFF. The CDR3 region has the DNA TGTGCCATCAGTAACAGGGGGCGGAATGAAAAACTGTTTTTT.

The chain uses TRBV18 and TRBJ2-7; D ambiguous. Germline CDR1 reads KGHSH; CDR2 reads LQKENI. This CDR3 region has 13 residues. V was pared by 2 bases and J by 4 bases, with 9 bases between. The CDR3 coding sequence is TGTGCCAGCTCACCAGACAACCCTTACGAGCAGTACTTC. Translating it yields CASSPDNPYEQYF.

This clone appeared once. V is TRBV9 and J is TRBJ2-5; 11 bases agree with TRBD2. This CDR3 contains 15 residues. V dropped 4 bases and J dropped 2; count of bases not matched to a gene: 4. The germline V gene has CDR1 SGDLS and CDR2 YYNGEE. The CDR3 sequence: CASSTLAGGQETQYF. For the CDR3, the DNA is TGTGCCAGCAGCACCTTAGCGGGAGGGCAAGAGACCCAGTACTTC.

The chain carries TRBV11-2 and TRBJ2-7, with D perhaps TRBD1 (6 bases). With 6 bases removed from V and 3 bases from J, the gap between germline ends came to 15 bases. This CDR3 spans 14 amino acids. The germline V gene encodes CDR1 SGHAT and CDR2 FQNNGV. The chain's CDR3 is CASSPVGQSYEQYF. As DNA, the CDR3 is TGTGCCAGCAGTCCCGTAGGACAGAGCTACGAGCAGTACTTC.

The rearrangement joins TRBV7-9 to TRBJ1-6; D is unclear. V was shortened by 1 base and J by 8 bases, with 9 bases between the two germline ends. The CDR3 has 14 amino acids. From germline, CDR1 is SEHNR and CDR2 FQNEAQ (reference sequence). CDR3 bases: TGTGCCAGCAGCTTAGGGGAGGGTTATTCACCCCTCCACTTT. Translated: CASSLGEGYSPLHF.

V and J are TRBV6-5 and TRBJ2-7, with 9 bases aligning to TRBD1. The CDR3 contains 15 residues. J lost 6 bases, V lost 6 bases, and 12 bases had no gene match. CDR1 MNHEY and CDR2 SVGAGI come from the germline V gene. In DNA, the CDR3 is TGTGCCAGCAGCCCAGGACAGGGGAGCTCTGGCGAGCAGTACTTC. This gives the protein CASSPGQGSSGEQYF.

The genes are TRBV14 and TRBJ1-2, with 9 bases aligning to TRBD1. Germline V lookup: CDR1 SGHDN, CDR2 FVKESK. This CDR3 is built from 15 residues. With V trimmed by 1 base and J by 13 bases, 13 bases remained unmatched. This CDR3 reads CASSQGLTGGDVLTF. CDR3 in DNA: TGTGCCAGCAGCCAAGGCCTAACAGGGGGCGACGTGCTCACCTTC.

The V call is TRBV9, the J call TRBJ1-2, with 11 bases lining up with TRBD1. Trimming at V came to 2 bases and at J to 4 bases, leaving 4 bases not matched to a gene. The CDR3 runs to 15 residues. Germline CDR1 reads SGDLS; CDR2 reads YYNGEE. DNA for the CDR3: TGTGCCAGCAGCGTTGGACAGGGGGCGCTCTATGGCTACACCTTC. Translating it yields CASSVGQGALYGYTF.

This chain links TRBV10-2 with TRBJ2-5, with 10 bases fitting TRBD2. This CDR3 region has 14 residues. Trimming removed 8 bases from V and 2 bases from J; junction bases left unmatched: 5. From germline, CDR1 is WSHSY and CDR2 SAAADI. The CDR3: CASGQRGGQETQYF. The CDR3 DNA sequence: TGCGCCAGCGGGCAGCGGGGGGGTCAAGAGACCCAGTACTTC.

Here the CDR3 reads CATSGLSGTRPVDTQYF. The CDR3 coding sequence is TGTGCCACCAGTGGTCTCTCCGGGACTAGACCAGTCGATACGCAGTATTTT. The chain has TRBV24-1 and TRBJ2-3, with TRBD2 matching 8 bases. Germline loops: CDR1 KGHDR, CDR2 SFDVKD. The length of the CDR3 is 17 residues. Losses at the gene ends were 5 bases for V and 6 bases for J; bases not matched to a gene: 15.

This clone was detected many times. The rearrangement links TRBV5-5 to TRBJ1-1, with 8 nucleotides matching TRBD1. Unmatched junction bases numbered 7, after V lost 0 bases and J lost 6 bases. CDR3 length equals 15 residues. Germline values: CDR1 SGHKS, CDR2 YYEKEE (reference sequence). The CDR3 DNA reads TGTGCCAGCAGCTTGGGGACAGGGTGGATCCCTGAAGCTTTCTTT. It translates to CASSLGTGWIPEAFF.

The chain recombines TRBV6-5 with TRBJ2-3; tentative D call: TRBD2 (6 bases). From germline, CDR1 is MNHEY and CDR2 SVGAGI. The CDR3 contains 13 residues. Trimming left V 4 bases short and J 8 bases short, with 13 bases between. The CDR3 sequence: CASSSAGRGTQYF. The CDR3 coding sequence is TGTGCCAGCAGTTCCGCGGGGCGCGGTACGCAGTATTTT.

Here the CDR3 reads CAWSVPSRLGETQYF. The CDR3, as DNA: TGTGCCTGGAGTGTACCTAGCAGGTTGGGAGAGACCCAGTACTTC. J is TRBJ2-5 and V is TRBV30; D possibly corresponds to TRBD2 (5 bases). The V gene lost 0 bases and the J gene lost 4 bases, with 15 bases spanning the gap. Germline V CDR1 and CDR2: GTSNPN, SVGIG (reference sequence). CDR3 length: 15 amino acids.

V and J are TRBV2 and TRBJ1-1, with D perhaps TRBD1 (5 bases). Between the trimmed V and J ends, which lost 7 bases and 9 bases, there was a span of 12 bases. The CDR3 is 11 amino acids. CDR1 is SNHLY and CDR2 is FYNNEI in the germline V gene. CDR3 DNA: TGTGCCAGCAATTGGGGGGTCAAAGCTTTCTTT. Translated: CASNWGVKAFF.

The V gene is TRBV7-9, the J gene TRBJ1-2; the match to TRBD1 covers 8 bases. V lost 3 bases to trimming and J lost 5 bases; unmatched junction nucleotides: 8. The germline CDR1 and CDR2 sequences are SEHNR and FQNEAQ (reference sequence). The CDR3 is 15 amino acids. The CDR3 spells CASSFASDRVYGYTF. In DNA form, the CDR3 reads TGTGCCAGCAGCTTTGCTTCGGACAGGGTATATGGCTACACCTTC.

The chain couples TRBV5-6 to TRBJ2-2, with 8 bases aligning to TRBD2. This CDR3 region has 16 residues. Germline V gives CDR1 SGHDT, CDR2 YYEEEE. Trimming at V came to 1 base and at J to 4 bases, leaving 6 bases not matched to a gene. The CDR3 reads CASSLLPGGGTGELFF. Written as DNA, the CDR3 is TGTGCCAGCAGCTTGCTTCCCGGGGGGGGCACCGGGGAGCTGTTTTTT.

This clone turned up a few times. The chain links TRBV6-5 to TRBJ2-3; the D gene is possibly TRBD2 (7 bases). V dropped 8 bases and J dropped 3 bases, with 18 bases sitting between them. The CDR3 length is 15 residues. Per germline, CDR1 MNHEY and CDR2 SVGAGI. CDR3 protein: CASGTRGGLTDTQYF. The DNA of the CDR3 is TGTGCCAGCGGTACTAGGGGGGGCTTGACAGATACGCAGTATTTT.

The chain combines TRBV11-2 with TRBJ1-2; the match to TRBD1 covers 8 bases. Germline V gene sequence: CDR1 SGHAT, CDR2 FQNNGV. V lost 1 base and J lost 7; bases outside the gene matches: 2. CDR3 length: 13 amino acids. The CDR3 is CASSLAGGIGYTF. The CDR3, as DNA: TGTGCCAGCAGCTTAGCAGGGGGCATTGGCTACACCTTC.

The rearrangement links TRBV11-2 to TRBJ2-1, with a possible D match to TRBD2 (6 bases). Trimming pared 4 bases from V and 3 bases from J, leaving 7 bases between. CDR3 size: 13 residues. Germline CDR1 reads SGHAT; CDR2 reads FQNNGV. The CDR3 sequence is CASSSTSYNEQFF. The CDR3 nucleotides are TGTGCCAGCAGCTCGACTAGCTACAATGAGCAGTTCTTC.

This clone was seen a single time. The chain links TRBV7-9 to TRBJ1-1; 10 bases line up with TRBD1. Germline V gene lookup returns CDR1 SEHNR and CDR2 FQNEAQ (reference sequence). With 4 bases clipped from V and 1 base from J, the junction kept 9 bases outside the gene matches. This CDR3 is 17 amino acids long. CDR3 in amino acids: CASSYGGTGVRNTEAFF. As DNA, the CDR3 is TGTGCCAGCAGCTATGGTGGGACAGGGGTGCGGAACACTGAAGCTTTCTTT.

The rearrangement joins TRBV27 to TRBJ2-3; the D is unclear. Germline V gene lookup returns CDR1 MNHEY and CDR2 SMNVEV (reference sequence). The ends were cut back, 3 bases at V and 0 bases at J, with 10 bases in the middle. The length of the CDR3 is 15 residues. The CDR3 DNA follows: TGTGCCAGCAGTTTCAGAGGTTCTAGCACAGATACGCAGTATTTT. Amino acids: CASSFRGSSTDTQYF.

The CDR3 is CASSLATAYEQYF. In DNA form, the CDR3 reads TGTGCCAGCAGCTTGGCGACAGCCTACGAGCAGTACTTC. V usage is TRBV5-6 and J usage is TRBJ2-7; D perhaps matches TRBD1 (5 bases). The germline V gene has CDR1 SGHDT and CDR2 YYEEEE. V lost 0 bases and J 2 bases, leaving 6 bases between the germline ends. CDR3 length: 13 amino acids.

A single count supports this clone. The chain uses TRBV11-2 and TRBJ2-3, with a weak D call TRBD1 (5 bases). Per the germline V gene, CDR1 is SGHAT and CDR2 is FQNNGV. The CDR3 length is 15 residues. V lost 3 bases, J lost 2 bases, and 12 bases lay in between. The CDR3 bases are TGTGCCAGCAGCTTCCGTGGGGCCTACACAGATACGCAGTATTTT. This translates into CASSFRGAYTDTQYF.